These T cell receptor beta chains were read from a single sample in a study of OX40 agonist ivuxolimab in advanced cancers. Measured with immunoSEQ multiplex PCR; TCRdb has only the in-frame clones, and not every one. The data show around 65,000 clones, about 85% seen once. Sample: CD4+ or CD8+ T cells sorted from blood, taken in a trial of the OX40 agonist ivuxolimab. The receptors originated from an adult with an advanced solid tumor such as melanoma, head and neck, liver or kidney cancer. CDR3s include the opening cysteine and the closing phenylalanine or tryptophan. D genes are given only for firm matches. Size values are once, few and many counts, or a class for expanded clones, and some rows have none.

-,TRBV27,TRBJ2-3,-,CASQRVPDTQYF,TGTGCCAGCCAAAGGGTTCCAGATACGCAGTATTTT
-,TRBV7-9,TRBJ1-1,TRBD1,CASRIQGATEAFF,TGTGCCAGCAGGATACAGGGGGCAACTGAAGCTTTCTTT
-,TRBV9,TRBJ2-6,-,CASSVASWAASPRSGANVLTF,TGTGCCAGCAGCGTAGCTTCCTGGGCAGCCAGCCCTCGGAGTGGGGCCAACGTCCTGACTTTC
once,TRBV27,TRBJ2-1,-,CASSLYPSRPSSYNEQFF,TGTGCCAGCAGTTTATATCCCTCCAGGCCCAGCTCCTACAATGAGCAGTTCTTC
-,TRBV10-2,TRBJ1-2,TRBD1,CASRAGGAGYGYTF,TGCGCCAGCAGGGCAGGGGGCGCAGGCTATGGCTACACCTTC
-,TRBV6-5,TRBJ1-5,TRBD1,CASSHRGANQPQHF,TGTGCCAGCAGTCACAGGGGGGCCAATCAGCCCCAGCATTTT
-,TRBV7-2,TRBJ2-3,TRBD2,CASSSLLAGGPDTQYF,TGTGCCAGCAGCTCCCTACTAGCGGGGGGGCCAGATACGCAGTATTTT
-,TRBV5-1,TRBJ2-1,TRBD2,CASSGAGGPSEQFF,TGCGCCAGCAGCGGGGCGGGGGGGCCAAGTGAGCAGTTCTTC
-,TRBV5-1,TRBJ2-3,TRBD2,CASSLSGAGDTQYF,TGCGCCAGCAGCTTGAGCGGGGCCGGAGATACGCAGTATTTT
-,TRBV11-2,TRBJ2-6,-,CASSLGQILSGANVLTF,TGTGCCAGCAGCTTAGGGCAGATCCTCTCTGGGGCCAACGTCCTGACTTTC
-,TRBV5-1,TRBJ1-1,-,CASSLDPGFTEAFF,TGCGCCAGCAGCTTGGATCCGGGATTCACTGAAGCTTTCTTT
-,TRBV7-8,TRBJ2-5,-,CASSSDRRETQYF,TGTGCCAGCAGCTCCGACAGGCGGGAGACCCAGTACTTC
few,TRBV5-4,TRBJ2-2,TRBD2,CASSSTSGYTGELFF,TGTGCCAGCAGCTCGACTAGCGGCTACACCGGGGAGCTGTTTTTT
-,TRBV5-1,TRBJ2-7,-,CASSLEPGYEQYF,TGCGCCAGCAGCTTGGAGCCGGGGTACGAGCAGTACTTC
-,TRBV18,TRBJ2-7,TRBD2,CASSLRTSGDYEQYF,TGTGCCAGCTCTCTCAGGACTAGCGGTGACTACGAGCAGTACTTC
-,TRBV6-1,TRBJ1-2,-,CASSGLGHNYGYTF,TGTGCCAGCAGCGGGTTAGGGCACAACTATGGCTACACCTTC
once,TRBV11-1,TRBJ2-2,-,CASSLEATHSGELFF,TGTGCCAGCAGCTTAGAGGCGACCCATTCCGGGGAGCTGTTTTTT
-,TRBV27,TRBJ1-1,-,CASSFLFGGQRNTEAFF,TGTGCCAGCAGTTTCCTGTTCGGGGGGCAAAGGAACACTGAAGCTTTCTTT
-,TRBV5-1,TRBJ1-2,-,CASSLAGGEGYTF,TGCGCCAGCAGCTTGGCGGGGGGCGAGGGCTACACCTTC
-,TRBV7-2,TRBJ2-2,TRBD1,CASSSQGAGIGELFF,TGTGCCAGCAGCTCACAGGGGGCTGGGATCGGGGAGCTGTTTTTT
-,TRBV6-1,TRBJ2-7,TRBD2,CASSEQREGEQYF,TGTGCCAGCAGTGAACAAAGGGAGGGCGAGCAGTACTTC
once,TRBV9,TRBJ1-1,-,CASNFDGANTEAFF,TGTGCCAGCAATTTCGACGGGGCGAACACTGAAGCTTTCTTT
-,TRBV25-1,TRBJ2-2,-,CASSETRAPNTGELFF,TGTGCCAGCAGTGAGACGAGGGCCCCTAACACCGGGGAGCTGTTTTTT
-,TRBV11-2,TRBJ2-3,-,CASSFSVSDTQYF,TGTGCCAGCAGCTTTTCGGTCTCAGATACGCAGTATTTT
-,TRBV7-2,TRBJ2-7,-,CASSLVQAILGGEQYF,TGTGCCAGCAGCTTAGTCCAGGCGATCCTCGGGGGCGAGCAGTACTTC
few,TRBV11-2,TRBJ1-1,TRBD1,CASSITGALATEAFF,TGTGCCAGCAGCATAACAGGGGCTTTGGCCACTGAAGCTTTCTTT
-,TRBV4-2,TRBJ2-3,-,CASSHVDLAPDTQYF,TGTGCCAGCAGCCATGTAGACCTAGCCCCGGATACGCAGTATTTT
-,TRBV4-3,TRBJ1-1,TRBD1,CASSHLTGGMTEAFF,TGCGCCAGCAGCCACCTCACAGGGGGCATGACTGAAGCTTTCTTT
-,TRBV27,TRBJ1-3,-,CASSLLGEGSTGNTIYF,TGTGCCAGCAGTTTGCTGGGGGAGGGATCGACTGGAAACACCATATATTTT
-,TRBV5-6,TRBJ1-1,-,CASSPYRVGEAFF,TGTGCCAGCAGCCCATACAGGGTAGGTGAAGCTTTCTTT
-,TRBV6-5,TRBJ2-7,-,CASSYSLRGPYEQYF,TGTGCCAGCAGTTACTCGCTCAGGGGCCCCTACGAGCAGTACTTC
-,TRBV5-1,TRBJ2-7,-,CASSLEGRGPEQYF,TGCGCCAGCAGCTTAGAGGGCAGGGGCCCCGAGCAGTACTTC
-,TRBV7-2,TRBJ2-3,TRBD2,CASSFVLGLVPDTQYF,TGTGCCAGCAGCTTTGTCCTGGGACTAGTCCCAGACACGCAGTATTTT
-,TRBV9,TRBJ2-7,-,CASSVGQEIYEQYF,TGTGCCAGCAGCGTAGGACAGGAAATCTACGAGCAGTACTTC
-,TRBV6-1,TRBJ1-5,-,CASSAQMSGVWGQPQHF,TGTGCCAGCAGTGCGCAAATGTCAGGGGTATGGGGTCAGCCCCAGCATTTT
-,TRBV7-8,TRBJ2-2,-,CASSLLGGGHNTGELFF,TGTGCCAGCAGCTTGCTAGGAGGGGGGCACAACACCGGGGAGCTGTTTTTT
-,TRBV19,TRBJ1-2,TRBD1,CATSDRPSYGYTF,TGTGCCACCTCGGACAGGCCCAGCTATGGCTACACCTTC
-,TRBV2,TRBJ1-5,-,CASRKDIQNQPQHF,TGTGCCAGCAGGAAGGACATTCAGAATCAGCCCCAGCATTTT
-,TRBV7-9,TRBJ2-7,-,CASSLSTGGGSWEQYF,TGTGCCAGCAGCTTGAGTACTGGGGGGGGCTCTTGGGAGCAGTACTTC
-,TRBV27,TRBJ2-2,TRBD2,CASSLRLAGGELFF,TGTGCCAGCAGTTTAAGGCTAGCGGGCGGGGAGCTGTTTTTT
-,TRBV19,TRBJ2-1,TRBD2,CASSHDRTSGAGKEQFF,TGTGCCAGTAGCCACGATCGGACTAGCGGGGCTGGTAAGGAGCAGTTCTTC
few,TRBV7-9,TRBJ1-6,TRBD1,CASRRGQDSPLHF,TGTGCCAGCCGCAGGGGGCAAGATTCACCCCTCCACTTT
-,TRBV19,TRBJ2-1,TRBD2,CASSNLLAGPYNEQFF,TGTGCCAGTAGTAACCTCCTAGCGGGGCCCTACAATGAGCAGTTCTTC
-,TRBV21-1,TRBJ2-6,-,CASSTIVGANVLTF,TGTGCCAGCAGCACCATCGTTGGGGCCAACGTCCTGACTTTC
once,TRBV7-1,TRBJ2-7,-,CASSSLRTGDPTSRRGRRSYEQYF,TGTGCCAGCAGCTCATTGAGGACAGGCGATCCTACGAGCCGGCGGGGGAGGCGATCCTACGAGCAGTACTTC
-,TRBV7-9,TRBJ1-5,-,CASSLSGARDQPQHF,TGTGCCAGCAGCTTATCCGGGGCGAGGGATCAGCCCCAGCATTTT
-,TRBV25-1,TRBJ1-6,-,CASSESGARSPLHF,TGTGCCAGCAGTGAGTCAGGGGCTCGGTCACCCCTCCACTTT
-,TRBV5-6,TRBJ1-6,-,CASSLGDSYNSPLHF,TGTGCCAGCAGCTTGGGGGATTCCTATAATTCACCCCTCCACTTT
few,TRBV11-2,TRBJ2-5,-,CASSPLRGRTQETQYF,TGTGCCAGCAGCCCGCTCCGGGGCCGGACGCAAGAGACCCAGTACTTC
-,TRBV10-3,TRBJ2-3,TRBD1,CAIKNGQGPTDTQYF,TGTGCCATCAAGAACGGACAGGGGCCCACAGATACGCAGTATTTT
-,TRBV4-3,TRBJ2-5,-,CASSQDRGRWGTQYF,TGCGCCAGCAGCCAAGATCGGGGTCGCTGGGGGACCCAGTACTTC
once,TRBV5-1,TRBJ2-5,TRBD1,CASSSRQGTYQETQYF,TGCGCCAGCAGCTCCAGACAGGGGACCTATCAAGAGACCCAGTACTTC
-,TRBV6-5,TRBJ2-3,-,CASSYGGHSTDTQYF,TGTGCCAGCAGTTACGGTGGACACTCCACAGATACGCAGTATTTT
-,TRBV5-1,TRBJ1-6,-,CASSTGTAGSPLHF,TGCGCCAGCAGCACCGGGACGGCGGGTTCACCCCTCCACTTT
-,TRBV7-9,TRBJ2-7,-,CASSSQGHEQYF,TGTGCCAGCAGTTCCCAAGGCCACGAGCAGTACTTC